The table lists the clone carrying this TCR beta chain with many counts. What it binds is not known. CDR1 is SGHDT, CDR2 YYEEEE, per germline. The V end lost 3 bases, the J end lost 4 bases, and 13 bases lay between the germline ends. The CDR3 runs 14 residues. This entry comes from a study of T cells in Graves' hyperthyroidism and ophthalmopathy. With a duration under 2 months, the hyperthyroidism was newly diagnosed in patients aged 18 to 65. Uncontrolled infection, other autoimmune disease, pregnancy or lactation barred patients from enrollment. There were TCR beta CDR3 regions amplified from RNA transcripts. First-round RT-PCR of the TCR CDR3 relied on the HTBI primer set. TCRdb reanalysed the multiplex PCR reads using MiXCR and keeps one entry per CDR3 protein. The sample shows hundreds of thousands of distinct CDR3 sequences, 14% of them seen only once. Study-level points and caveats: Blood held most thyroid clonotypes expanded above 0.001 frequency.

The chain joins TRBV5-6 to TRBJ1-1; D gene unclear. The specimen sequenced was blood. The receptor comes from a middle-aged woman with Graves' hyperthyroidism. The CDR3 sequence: CASSYADGSTEAFF. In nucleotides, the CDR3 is TGTGCCAGCAGCTACGCGGATGGCTCCACTGAAGCTTTCTTT.